These 27 T cell receptor beta chains were all obtained from the same sample, sequenced in a study of blood T cell repertoires in COVID-19 (dated by TCRdb to the early 2020s). The library relied on the immunoSEQ multiplex PCR assay. Held by TCRdb, this immuneACCESS table contains in-frame sequences only and omits some clones. Under half of the omission traces to an unresolved V gene where checked; the cause of the rest is unknown. In this sample the table shows 120,000 or so clones, roughly 91% of which occur a single time. About 1.5% of the sample is in the top ten clones. The sequenced material came from peripheral blood. All receptors come from a human donor in a cohort sampled during active COVID-19.

The gene calls are TRBV5-4 and TRBJ1-3; a possible D gene is TRBD1 (6 bases). Germline CDR1 reads SGHNT; CDR2 reads YYREEE (reference sequence). Trimming cost V 3 bases and J 0 bases, with 16 bases left between them. This CDR3 region has 17 residues. The CDR3 DNA reads TGTGCCAGCAGCTCTCTGGGGGGGCCAACCTCTGGAAACACCATATATTTT. Amino acid sequence: CASSSLGGPTSGNTIYF. The full variable domain, rest sourced from reference TRBV5-4 and TRBJ1-3, is ETGVTQSPTHLIKTRGQQVTLRCSSQSGHNTVSWYQQALGQGPQFIFQYYREEENGRGNFPPRFSGLQFPNYSSELNVNALELDDSALYLCASSSLGGPTSGNTIYFGEGSWLTVV.

The chain uses TRBV2 and TRBJ2-7; 9 bases line up with TRBD2. This CDR3 contains 16 residues. In germline, CDR1 is SNHLY, CDR2 FYNNEI. The ends lost 8 bases at V and 5 bases at J; junction bases unmatched: 16. The CDR3: CASSEGAGGPFNEQYF. Here the CDR3 DNA reads TGTGCCAGCTCCGAAGGGGCGGGGGGGCCCTTCAACGAGCAGTACTTC.

J is TRBJ2-1 and V is TRBV7-9, with TRBD1 matching over 10 bases. Germline CDR1 and CDR2: SEHNR and FQNEAQ (reference sequence). V lost 5 bases and J lost 6; bases outside the gene matches: 10. The CDR3 has 16 residues. The CDR3 spells CASSTLDRGGFNEQFF. The CDR3 DNA reads TGTGCCAGCAGCACCCTGGACAGGGGGGGTTTCAATGAGCAGTTCTTC. Based on the CDR3 plus reference TRBV7-9 and TRBJ2-1, the full variable domain is DTGVSQNPRHKITKRGQNVTFRCDPISEHNRLYWYRQTLGQGPEFLTYFQNEAQLEKSRLLSDRFSAERPKGSFSTLEIQRTEQGDSAMYLCASSTLDRGGFNEQFFGPGTRLTVL.

V usage is TRBV11-2 and J usage is TRBJ2-7; tentative D call: TRBD1 (7 bases). Between the trimmed V and J ends, which lost 1 base and 5 bases, there was a span of 12 bases. Germline assignment: CDR1 SGHAT and CDR2 FQNNGV. This CDR3 is 14 amino acids long. CDR3 coding DNA: TGTGCCAGCAGCTTAGGGGGCAGGGGGGACGAGCAGTACTTC. The encoded protein is CASSLGGRGDEQYF.

The chain employs TRBV28 and TRBJ2-7; TRBD1 agrees at 9 bases. This CDR3 comprises 17 residues. CDR1 MDHEN and CDR2 SYDVKM come from the germline V gene. J lost 5 bases, V lost 3 bases, and 14 bases had no gene match. In DNA form, the CDR3 reads TGTGCCAGCAGTTTTTTGGGGGGGGACAGGGCAGGAAACGAGCAGTACTTC. It is translated as CASSFLGGDRAGNEQYF.

This clone was seen once. V is TRBV5-1 and J is TRBJ2-3; D possibly corresponds to TRBD1 (6 bases). This CDR3 spans 15 amino acids. Germline V lookup: CDR1 SGHRS, CDR2 YFSETQ. V was trimmed by 4 bases and J by 0 bases, leaving 12 bases between them. CDR3 DNA sequence: TGCGCCAGCAGCACCTCGACAGGTAGCACAGATACGCAGTATTTT. This sequence encodes CASSTSTGSTDTQYF.

This clone has a handful of counts. CDR3 region: CASSQYSGRPGTDTQYF. As DNA, the CDR3 is TGTGCCAGCAGCCAATATAGCGGGAGGCCTGGCACAGATACGCAGTATTTT. The chain links TRBV14 to TRBJ2-3; 10 bases map to TRBD2. This CDR3 has 17 amino acids. CDR1 and CDR2 (germline): SGHDN, FVKESK. V dropped 2 bases and J dropped 1; count of bases not matched to a gene: 6.

The chain links TRBV2 to TRBJ1-5, with TRBD1 identical over 8 bases. The CDR3 runs to 16 residues. V lost 2 bases to trimming and J lost 4 bases; unmatched junction nucleotides: 7. Germline V gene data show CDR1 as SNHLY and CDR2 as FYNNEI. CDR3 sequence reads: CASSETFTGGNQPQHF. Here the CDR3 DNA reads TGTGCCAGCAGTGAAACCTTTACAGGGGGGAATCAGCCCCAGCATTTT. The entire variable domain, with the rest obtained from reference TRBV2 and TRBJ1-5, is as follows: EPEVTQTPSHQVTQMGQEVILRCVPISNHLYFYWYRQILGQKVEFLVSFYNNEISEKSEIFDDQFSVERPDGSNFTLKIRSTKLEDSAMYFCASSETFTGGNQPQHFGDGTRLSIL.

The chain carries TRBV27 and TRBJ2-3, with no clear D. The CDR3 is made up of 16 amino acids. The ends were cut back, 5 bases at V and 4 bases at J, with 19 bases in the middle. Germline assignment: CDR1 MNHEY and CDR2 SMNVEV (reference sequence). The CDR3 reads CASSPYLTVRPDTQYF. Here the CDR3 DNA reads TGTGCCAGCAGTCCCTACCTAACGGTGCGCCCAGATACGCAGTATTTT.

A single count supports this clone. This rearrangement joins TRBV6-5 to TRBJ1-2; TRBD1 aligns across 7 bases. With 2 bases clipped from V and 4 bases from J, the junction kept 4 bases outside the gene matches. Germline lookup yields CDR1 MNHEY and CDR2 SVGAGI. CDR3 length equals 14 residues. The CDR3 bases are TGTGCCAGCAGTTACCCCGGGACAGTCTATGGCTACACCTTC. Translated, it gives CASSYPGTVYGYTF.

A few counts support this clone. The chain employs TRBV5-4 and TRBJ2-2, with TRBD1 matching 7 bases. This CDR3 has 14 residues. J was trimmed by 9 bases and V by 4 bases; bases with no gene match: 9. Germline CDR1 is SGHNT and CDR2 is YYREEE (reference sequence). The CDR3 bases are TGTGCCAGCAGCCAAGACAGGGTTCTGAGGGAGCTGTTTTTT. It specifies CASSQDRVLRELFF.

The chain is built from TRBV7-8 and TRBJ1-6, with 9 bases that match TRBD1. Germline V gene lookup returns CDR1 SGHVS and CDR2 FQNEAQ. The length of the CDR3 is 16 residues. V lost 4 bases to trimming and J lost 8 bases; unmatched junction nucleotides: 9. The CDR3 spells CASSSPQGAFDSPLHF. CDR3 nucleotide sequence: TGTGCCAGCAGCTCACCACAGGGGGCGTTTGATTCACCCCTCCACTTT.

The genes are TRBV28 and TRBJ1-1; D ambiguous. Trimming took 5 bases from V and 8 from J, leaving 12 bases between them. Germline V gene lookup returns CDR1 MDHEN and CDR2 SYDVKM. The CDR3 has 12 residues. CDR3 loop: CASSPPGGEAFF. In DNA, the CDR3 is TGTGCCAGCAGTCCTCCGGGAGGAGAAGCTTTCTTT.

The chain recombines TRBV18 with TRBJ2-6; D call uncertain. The ends were cut back, 2 bases at V and 0 bases at J, with 8 bases in the middle. The CDR3 is made up of 16 amino acids. Germline V lookup: CDR1 KGHSH, CDR2 LQKENI. CDR3 bases: TGTGCCAGCTCACCAATTCGCAGCTCTGGGGCCAACGTCCTGACTTTC. This sequence encodes CASSPIRSSGANVLTF.

The chain is built from TRBV5-1 and TRBJ2-1, with a weak D call TRBD1 (5 bases). Deletions cut 1 base from V and 5 bases from J, with 7 bases between. The germline V gene has CDR1 SGHRS and CDR2 YFSETQ. This CDR3 is built from 13 residues. The CDR3: CASSLTGNNEQFF. DNA of the CDR3: TGCGCCAGCAGCTTGACAGGAAACAATGAGCAGTTCTTC.

The rearrangement links TRBV7-2 to TRBJ2-1, with a tentative D call TRBD2 (6 bases). Per germline, CDR1 SGHTA and CDR2 FQGNSA. This CDR3 has 16 amino acids. V lost 5 bases and J lost 5, with 19 bases in between. The CDR3 is CASSLYSGTLNNEQFF. The CDR3 DNA follows: TGTGCCAGCAGCCTATACTCCGGGACTCTTAACAATGAGCAGTTCTTC.

The gene calls are TRBV28 and TRBJ2-3; maybe TRBD2 (6 bases). V gave up 5 bases and J gave up 0 bases, with 15 bases separating them. Looked up from germline, CDR1 is MDHEN and CDR2 is SYDVKM. This CDR3 has 16 residues. In nucleotides, the CDR3 is TGTGCCAGCAGTGGAAGGATAGCGGCTAGCACAGATACGCAGTATTTT. It encodes CASSGRIAASTDTQYF.

CDR3 nucleotide sequence: TGTGCCAGCAGCCAAGGAGCAGGGTATGAAAAACTGTTTTTT. Protein product: CASSQGAGYEKLFF. The chain has TRBV3-1 (or the pseudogene TRBV3-2) and TRBJ1-4; possibly TRBD1 for D (5 bases). The CDR3 spans 14 residues. Trimming cost V 1 base and J 6 bases, with 9 bases left between them. Germline V gene data show CDR1 as LGHDT and CDR2 as YNNKEL (reference sequence).

This sequence joins TRBV10-3 and TRBJ2-1; no clear D. The CDR3 loop spans 16 amino acids. Trimming removed 5 bases from V and 3 bases from J, with 17 bases in between. Germline V CDR1 and CDR2: ENHRY, SYGVKD. The CDR3 region has the DNA TGTGCCATCAGTTCGATTTCCTACTACTACTACAATGAGCAGTTCTTC. Amino acids: CAISSISYYYYNEQFF.

The rearrangement links TRBV6-5 to TRBJ2-4, with a weak D call TRBD2 (5 bases). Trimming stripped 0 bases from V and 2 bases from J, with 11 bases between. Germline CDR1 and CDR2: MNHEY and SVGAGI. The CDR3 runs 16 residues. The CDR3 protein is CASSYSRSGSKNIQYF. In nucleotides, the CDR3 is TGTGCCAGCAGTTACTCGAGGAGCGGTTCCAAAAACATTCAGTACTTC.

The chain's CDR3 is CASSTGSTYNEQFF. The CDR3 region has the DNA TGTGCCAGCAGTACAGGGTCGACTTACAATGAGCAGTTCTTC. The chain has TRBV6-5 and TRBJ2-1, with D possibly TRBD1 on 6 matching bases. The CDR3 runs 14 residues. The V gene lost 5 bases and the J gene lost 4 bases, with 12 bases spanning the gap. Per germline, CDR1 MNHEY and CDR2 SVGAGI.

This chain connects TRBV24-1 to TRBJ1-1; D is undetermined. The CDR3 consists of 13 residues. Looked up from germline, CDR1 is KGHDR and CDR2 is SFDVKD. V lost 2 bases, J lost 5 bases, and 8 bases lay in between. The DNA of the CDR3 is TGTGCCACCAGTGATTACGGGTTGACTGAAGCTTTCTTT. It specifies CATSDYGLTEAFF.

This chain uses TRBV3-1 (or the pseudogene TRBV3-2) with TRBJ1-2; D not certain. Germline values: CDR1 LGHDT, CDR2 YNNKEL (reference sequence). Trimming pared 0 bases from V and 5 bases from J, leaving 4 bases between. The CDR3 has 12 amino acids. CDR3 DNA: TGTGCCAGCAGCCAAGAGGCTTATGGCTACACCTTC. This sequence encodes CASSQEAYGYTF.

This chain connects TRBV9 to TRBJ1-2; the match to TRBD1 covers 8 bases. This CDR3 comprises 13 residues. J gave up 6 bases and V 3 bases, and 4 bases lay outside the gene matches. Per germline, CDR1 SGDLS and CDR2 YYNGEE. CDR3 nucleotides: TGTGCCAGCAGCGAGACAGGGGTGCATGGCTACACCTTC. Translated: CASSETGVHGYTF. Filled out from reference TRBV9 and TRBJ1-2, the complete variable domain reads DSGVTQTPKHLITATGQRVTLRCSPRSGDLSVYWYQQSLDQGLQFLIQYYNGEERAKGNILERFSAQQFPDLHSELNLSSLELGDSALYFCASSETGVHGYTFGSGTRLTVV.

The gene calls are TRBV6-5 and TRBJ2-5; TRBD1 matches 7 bases. Per germline, CDR1 MNHEY and CDR2 SVGAGI. The CDR3 is made up of 14 amino acids. J was trimmed by 4 bases and V by 4 bases; bases with no gene match: 6. CDR3 in DNA: TGTGCCAGCAGTTTCACAGGGGTGAGAGAGACCCAGTACTTC. Its translation: CASSFTGVRETQYF.

This sequence joins TRBV7-9 and TRBJ2-1; D may be TRBD1 (5 bases). CDR1 and CDR2 (germline): SEHNR, FQNEAQ (reference sequence). This CDR3 is built from 13 residues. Between the trimmed V and J ends, which lost 1 base and 5 bases, there was a span of 6 bases. In nucleotides, the CDR3 is TGTGCCAGCAGCTTAGGACAGCACAATGAGCAGTTCTTC. Protein: CASSLGQHNEQFF. Using reference TRBV7-9 and TRBJ2-1 for the parts outside the CDR3, the full variable domain is DTGVSQNPRHKITKRGQNVTFRCDPISEHNRLYWYRQTLGQGPEFLTYFQNEAQLEKSRLLSDRFSAERPKGSFSTLEIQRTEQGDSAMYLCASSLGQHNEQFFGPGTRLTVL.

The chain combines TRBV6-6 with TRBJ1-2, with 8 bases aligning to TRBD1. This CDR3 is built from 14 residues. CDR1 is MNHNY, CDR2 SVGAGI, per germline (reference sequence). The V gene end was trimmed by 2 bases and the J gene end by 6 bases; junction bases not matched to a gene: 5. CDR3 nucleotide sequence: TGTGCCAGCAGTTACGCGAAGACAGGGGATGGCTACACCTTC. It specifies CASSYAKTGDGYTF.